This is a list of T cell receptor beta chains from one sample in a study of blood T cell repertoires in COVID-19. Assay used: immunoSEQ multiplex PCR; TCRdb lists only in-frame clones, some missing. The table has 45,000 to 50,000 clones, 75% to 90% seen once; the top ten hold about 59%. What was sequenced was peripheral blood. Every receptor here comes from a man aged 70-80 years with acute or convalescent COVID-19. Each CDR3 is given without its conserved first and last residue. The order of the fields is J gene, clone size, V gene, CDR3 length, CDR3 protein. Expanded clones are given a class, and other clones once, few, many or no size at all.

J gene: TRBJ1-2
clone size: few
V gene: TRBV29-1
CDR3 length: 11
CDR3 protein: SVGRRGAYGYT

J gene: TRBJ2-7
clone size: many
V gene: TRBV7-9
CDR3 length: 13
CDR3 protein: ASSLGTSGPYEQY

J gene: TRBJ2-2
clone size: -
V gene: TRBV7-2
CDR3 length: 13
CDR3 protein: ASSLGQGATGELF

J gene: TRBJ1-2
clone size: -
V gene: TRBV2
CDR3 length: 12
CDR3 protein: ASSAYRDSYGYT

J gene: TRBJ2-4
clone size: few
V gene: TRBV6-6
CDR3 length: 13
CDR3 protein: ASSYLEQGGAIQY

J gene: TRBJ2-7
clone size: -
V gene: TRBV7-2
CDR3 length: 11
CDR3 protein: ASSSRVPYEQY

J gene: TRBJ2-7
clone size: -
V gene: TRBV7-2
CDR3 length: 11
CDR3 protein: ASSPNSVYEQY

J gene: TRBJ2-5
clone size: -
V gene: TRBV6-5
CDR3 length: 9
CDR3 protein: ASSSGETQY

J gene: TRBJ2-7
clone size: -
V gene: TRBV6-2/TRBV6-3
CDR3 length: 13
CDR3 protein: ASSRLTGITYEQY

J gene: TRBJ2-7
clone size: -
V gene: TRBV5-6
CDR3 length: 11
CDR3 protein: ASSHRVTYEQY

J gene: TRBJ1-2
clone size: -
V gene: TRBV18
CDR3 length: 12
CDR3 protein: ASSSLRDSYGYT

J gene: TRBJ1-1
clone size: -
V gene: TRBV4-3
CDR3 length: 11
CDR3 protein: ASSQGLPTEAF

J gene: TRBJ1-1
clone size: once
V gene: TRBV25-1
CDR3 length: 14
CDR3 protein: ASSDHGTGGGTEAF

J gene: TRBJ1-1
clone size: -
V gene: TRBV27
CDR3 length: 13
CDR3 protein: ASSSPTLLGTEAF

J gene: TRBJ1-6
clone size: -
V gene: TRBV16
CDR3 length: 12
CDR3 protein: ASSQWDRGSPLH

J gene: TRBJ1-1
clone size: -
V gene: TRBV7-9
CDR3 length: 11
CDR3 protein: ASSLVGVSEAF

J gene: TRBJ2-2
clone size: once
V gene: TRBV19
CDR3 length: 12
CDR3 protein: ASTPHRFVGELF

J gene: TRBJ1-3
clone size: -
V gene: TRBV19
CDR3 length: 13
CDR3 protein: ASSLTGLAGNTIY

J gene: TRBJ2-1
clone size: -
V gene: TRBV10-2
CDR3 length: 10
CDR3 protein: ASLKGFDEQF

J gene: TRBJ2-3
clone size: once
V gene: TRBV5-1
CDR3 length: 11
CDR3 protein: ASSLGSADTQY

J gene: TRBJ1-3
clone size: -
V gene: TRBV19
CDR3 length: 13
CDR3 protein: ASRPRGGPGNTIY

J gene: TRBJ2-7
clone size: -
V gene: TRBV5-4
CDR3 length: 13
CDR3 protein: ASSLGRPTSYEQY

J gene: TRBJ1-4
clone size: -
V gene: TRBV25-1
CDR3 length: 13
CDR3 protein: ASSSTGWANEKLF

J gene: TRBJ2-5
clone size: once
V gene: TRBV7-8
CDR3 length: 14
CDR3 protein: ASTDRDRGRVETQY

J gene: TRBJ2-1
clone size: -
V gene: TRBV14
CDR3 length: 13
CDR3 protein: ASSHDFYSYNEQF

J gene: TRBJ1-1
clone size: -
V gene: TRBV4-1
CDR3 length: 11
CDR3 protein: ASSRSGGTEAF

J gene: TRBJ1-3
clone size: -
V gene: TRBV11-3
CDR3 length: 12
CDR3 protein: ASSDRSSGNTIY

J gene: TRBJ2-7
clone size: -
V gene: TRBV3-1/TRBV3-2
CDR3 length: 13
CDR3 protein: ASTYVRGESHEQY

J gene: TRBJ1-3
clone size: -
V gene: TRBV5-1
CDR3 length: 11
CDR3 protein: ASSPSPGNTIY

J gene: TRBJ2-1
clone size: once
V gene: TRBV4-2
CDR3 length: 15
CDR3 protein: ASSQERDRGINNEQF

J gene: TRBJ2-1
clone size: -
V gene: TRBV5-1
CDR3 length: 13
CDR3 protein: ASSLAGGVIHEQF

J gene: TRBJ1-5
clone size: -
V gene: TRBV27
CDR3 length: 13
CDR3 protein: ASSRGTESNQPQH

J gene: TRBJ1-1
clone size: -
V gene: TRBV28
CDR3 length: 13
CDR3 protein: ASSLPPSGNTEAF

J gene: TRBJ2-7
clone size: few
V gene: TRBV15
CDR3 length: 11
CDR3 protein: ATSGGGSYEQY

J gene: TRBJ1-5
clone size: once
V gene: TRBV6-1
CDR3 length: 14
CDR3 protein: ASSEGQGGGNQPQH

J gene: TRBJ2-5
clone size: -
V gene: TRBV11-2
CDR3 length: 12
CDR3 protein: ASSLAQTKETQY

J gene: TRBJ1-1
clone size: -
V gene: TRBV6-6
CDR3 length: 15
CDR3 protein: ASSRSLPGTGVTEAF

J gene: TRBJ1-3
clone size: -
V gene: TRBV6-1
CDR3 length: 13
CDR3 protein: ASSDSWGAGNTIY

J gene: TRBJ2-3
clone size: -
V gene: TRBV30
CDR3 length: 12
CDR3 protein: AWSREGNADTQY

J gene: TRBJ2-3
clone size: -
V gene: TRBV9
CDR3 length: 13
CDR3 protein: ASSVVARPPDTQY

J gene: TRBJ2-7
clone size: -
V gene: TRBV7-8
CDR3 length: 14
CDR3 protein: ASSLGGPGLQDEQY